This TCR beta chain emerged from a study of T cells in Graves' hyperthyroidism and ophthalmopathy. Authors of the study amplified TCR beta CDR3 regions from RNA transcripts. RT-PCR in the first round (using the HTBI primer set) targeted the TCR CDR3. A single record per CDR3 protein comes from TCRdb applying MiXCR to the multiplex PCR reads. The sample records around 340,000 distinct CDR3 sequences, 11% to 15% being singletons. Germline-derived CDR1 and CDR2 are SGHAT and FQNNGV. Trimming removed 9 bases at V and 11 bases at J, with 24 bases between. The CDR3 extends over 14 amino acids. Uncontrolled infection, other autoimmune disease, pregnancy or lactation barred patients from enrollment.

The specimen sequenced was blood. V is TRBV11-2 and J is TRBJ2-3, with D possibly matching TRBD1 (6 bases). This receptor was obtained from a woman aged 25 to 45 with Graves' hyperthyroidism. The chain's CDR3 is CASLSRDTGEGQYF. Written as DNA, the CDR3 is TGTGCCAGTTTAAGCCGGGACACAGGTGAAGGGCAGTATTTT.